Shown below are 20 T cell receptor beta chains from a single sample sequenced in a study of cytomegalovirus exposure and HLA in healthy donors. PCR involved 60 Vbeta and 13 Jbeta primers. This table comes from immunoSEQ multiplex PCR, and its TCRdb copy is limited to in-frame clones, with some not included. Among about 100,000 clones listed, over 70% were seen once. Sample: PBMCs. The source of these receptors is a man younger than 45 in good health and CMV-seronegative.

The rearrangement uses TRBV7-3 and TRBJ2-1; 10 positions match TRBD2. This CDR3 comprises 15 residues. V shed 5 bases and J 3 bases; nucleotides not matched to a gene: 4. Per germline, CDR1 SGHTA and CDR2 FQGTGA. The DNA of the CDR3 is TGTGCCAGCAGCCAGGGGACTAGCGTCTACAATGAGCAGTTCTTC. Its translation is CASSQGTSVYNEQFF.

The J gene is TRBJ1-5, the V gene TRBV6-1; D is undetermined. CDR1 is MNHNS and CDR2 is SASEGT in the germline V gene. The CDR3 has 15 amino acids. V lost 3 bases, J lost 0 bases, and 9 bases lay in between. CDR3 nucleotide sequence: TGTGCCAGCAGTGACTTTAGATATAGCAATCAGCCCCAGCATTTT. This gives the protein CASSDFRYSNQPQHF.

The chain links TRBV29-1 to TRBJ1-1; D is undetermined. CDR1 SQVTM and CDR2 ANQGSEA come from the germline V gene. The length of the CDR3 is 11 residues. Trimming cost V 5 bases and J 1 base, with 5 bases left between them. CDR3 amino acids: CSVPKNTEAFF. CDR3 bases: TGCAGCGTTCCCAAGAACACTGAAGCTTTCTTT.

The chain uses TRBV6-4 and TRBJ2-2, with 9 positions matching TRBD2. The CDR3 is 16 residues long. Germline V CDR1 and CDR2: MRHNA, SNTAGT. Germline trimming cut 0 bases from V and 6 bases from J; bases unmatched to any gene: 5. In nucleotides, the CDR3 is TGTGCCAGCAGTGACTCCGCGGGGGGGCAAGCCGGGGAGCTGTTTTTT. It codes for CASSDSAGGQAGELFF.

The genes are TRBV19 and TRBJ2-1; D is unclear. Trimming took 3 bases from V and 9 from J, leaving 6 bases between them. CDR3 size: 11 residues. The germline gives CDR1 LNHDA, CDR2 SQIVND (reference sequence). Written as DNA, the CDR3 is TGTGCCAGTAGTATCAGAGGTGAGCAGTTCTTC. It codes for CASSIRGEQFF.

J is TRBJ2-2 and V is TRBV6-5; D is unclear. Germline CDR1 MNHEY, CDR2 SVGAGI. The CDR3 contains 13 residues. Trimming removed 2 bases from V and 4 bases from J, with 5 bases in between. The CDR3: CASSYEFTGELFF. In DNA form, the CDR3 reads TGTGCCAGCAGTTACGAGTTCACCGGGGAGCTGTTTTTT.

The CDR3: CASSPPGLRSEQYF. The CDR3 nucleotides read TGTGCCAGCAGCCCACCGGGACTCCGGAGCGAGCAGTACTTC. The chain combines TRBV7-9 with TRBJ2-7, with D possibly matching TRBD2 (6 bases). The CDR3 covers 14 residues. From germline, CDR1 is SEHNR and CDR2 FQNEAQ (reference sequence). The germline V and J ends were trimmed by 5 bases and 6 bases, with 17 bases remaining between them. Together with reference TRBV7-9 and TRBJ2-7, the CDR3 gives the full variable domain: DTGVSQNPRHKITKRGQNVTFRCDPISEHNRLYWYRQTLGQGPEFLTYFQNEAQLEKSRLLSDRFSAERPKGSFSTLEIQRTEQGDSAMYLCASSPPGLRSEQYFGPGTRLTVT.

V is TRBV19 and J is TRBJ2-1, with 12 positions matching TRBD2. This CDR3 comprises 16 residues. The V segment lost 5 bases and the J segment 9 bases; nucleotides outside the gene matches: 11. Per the germline V gene, CDR1 is LNHDA and CDR2 is SQIVND (reference sequence). CDR3 sequence (DNA): TGTGCCAGTAGTGAGACTAGCGGGAGCATTGTGGCTGAGCAGTTCTTC. It yields the protein CASSETSGSIVAEQFF.

This chain links TRBV7-2 with TRBJ1-6; weak D call: TRBD1 (6 bases). Germline values: CDR1 SGHTA, CDR2 FQGNSA. V lost 1 base, J lost 13 bases, and 20 bases lay in between. This CDR3 has 16 amino acids. CDR3 region: CASSLGGTTITRPLHF. CDR3 DNA sequence: TGTGCCAGCAGCTTAGGGGGGACAACCATTACTCGGCCCCTCCACTTT.

The V and J genes are TRBV7-8 and TRBJ2-2; no clear D gene. Looked up from germline, CDR1 is SGHVS and CDR2 is FQNEAQ. The CDR3 has 12 amino acids. V was pared by 5 bases and J by 6 bases, with 7 bases between. The CDR3 DNA reads as TGTGCCAGCAGCGCGATCGCCGGGGAGCTGTTTTTT. Its protein product is CASSAIAGELFF. Full variable domain (missing parts from reference TRBV7-8 and TRBJ2-2): GAGVSQSPRYKVAKRGQDVALRCDPISGHVSLFWYQQALGQGPEFLTYFQNEAQLDKSGLPSDRFFAERPEGSVSTLKIQRTQQEDSAVYLCASSAIAGELFFGEGSRLTVL.

The gene calls are TRBV6-1 and TRBJ2-2, with D perhaps TRBD1 or TRBD2 (5 bases each). Germline CDR1 is MNHNS and CDR2 is SASEGT. Deletions cut 10 bases from V and 5 bases from J, with 14 bases between. The CDR3 extends over 13 amino acids. CDR3 nucleotide sequence: TGTGCCATCAGGGACGGCGGGACCGGGGAGCTGTTTTTT. This encodes CAIRDGGTGELFF.

This chain uses TRBV15 with TRBJ1-1, with 8 bases aligning to TRBD1. CDR3 size: 16 residues. V lost 0 bases, J lost 1 base, and 4 bases stayed unmatched. Germline V gene data show CDR1 as LNHNV and CDR2 as YYDKDF (reference sequence). CDR3 residues: CATSRDRGRTNTEAFF. The CDR3 DNA reads TGTGCCACCAGCAGAGACAGGGGGCGGACGAACACTGAAGCTTTCTTT.

This clone was found once. This sequence joins TRBV6-1 and TRBJ1-2, with D perhaps TRBD1 (5 bases). CDR1 is MNHNS, CDR2 SASEGT, per germline. This CDR3 has 12 amino acids. Trimming shortened V by 4 bases and J by 8 bases, and 11 bases separated the two germline ends. CDR3 loop: CASSAPGVGYTF. CDR3 nucleotides: TGTGCCAGCAGTGCCCCGGGGGTCGGCTACACCTTC.

This chain uses TRBV4-1 with TRBJ2-7; D not certain. V lost 1 base and J lost 3, with 19 bases in between. Germline CDR1 reads MGHRA; CDR2 reads YSYEKL. CDR3 length: 17 amino acids. CDR3 DNA: TGCGCCAGCAGCCAAGTGCTTGGGCCTATGGGCGTCTACGAGCAGTACTTC. It encodes CASSQVLGPMGVYEQYF.

The chain recombines TRBV6-5 with TRBJ1-1; no clear D gene. CDR3 length: 16 amino acids. CDR1 MNHEY and CDR2 SVGAGI come from the germline V gene. Deletions cut 1 base from V and 5 bases from J, with 17 bases between. This CDR3 is CASSYLMRTWRTEAFF. DNA of the CDR3: TGTGCCAGCAGTTACTTGATGCGAACCTGGAGGACTGAAGCTTTCTTT.

The chain recombines TRBV28 with TRBJ2-6, with D maybe TRBD1 (6 bases). Per germline, CDR1 MDHEN and CDR2 SYDVKM. The V and J ends lost 2 bases and 7 bases respectively, with 12 bases between them. This CDR3 contains 15 residues. The CDR3 reads CASSLPTGRANVLTF. The DNA of the CDR3 is TGTGCCAGCAGTTTACCCACAGGGCGAGCCAACGTCCTGACTTTC.

This clone has only one observation. CDR3 in amino acids: CASSRLLADSYEQYF. CDR3 sequence (DNA): TGTGCCAGCAGCCGATTATTAGCGGACTCCTACGAGCAGTACTTC. The gene calls are TRBV7-9 and TRBJ2-7; TRBD2 is a possible D gene (6 bases). The germline gives CDR1 SEHNR, CDR2 FQNEAQ (reference sequence). The V and J ends lost 5 bases and 0 bases respectively, with 14 bases between them. The CDR3 totals 15 residues.

This clone has only a few counts. The chain has TRBV28 and TRBJ1-4; D is possibly TRBD1 (6 bases). The CDR3 covers 14 residues. Germline assignment: CDR1 MDHEN and CDR2 SYDVKM. The germline V and J ends were trimmed by 2 bases and 7 bases, with 11 bases remaining between them. The CDR3 bases are TGTGCCAGCAGTTTACTGGGGGCGCTTGAAAAACTGTTTTTT. Translation gives CASSLLGALEKLFF.

The chain joins TRBV7-9 to TRBJ2-2; 9 nucleotides agree with TRBD2. There are 16 residues in the CDR3. Germline trimming cut 5 bases from V and 1 base from J; bases unmatched to any gene: 5. CDR1 and CDR2 from the germline V gene are SEHNR and FQNEAQ (reference sequence). The CDR3 coding sequence is TGTGCCAGCAGCCATACAGCGGGGGGGAACACCGGGGAGCTGTTTTTT. This sequence encodes CASSHTAGGNTGELFF. Variable domain in full (rest from reference TRBV7-9 and TRBJ2-2): DTGVSQNPRHKITKRGQNVTFRCDPISEHNRLYWYRQTLGQGPEFLTYFQNEAQLEKSRLLSDRFSAERPKGSFSTLEIQRTEQGDSAMYLCASSHTAGGNTGELFFGEGSRLTVL.

The genes are TRBV9 and TRBJ2-5; TRBD2 aligns across 8 bases. CDR3 length equals 16 residues. Trimming at V came to 6 bases and at J to 5 bases, leaving 15 bases not matched to a gene. CDR1 and CDR2 (germline): SGDLS, YYNGEE. CDR3 DNA: TGTGCCAGCACCGCTCGGGAGGGGGGGCCAGGGGAGACCCAGTACTTC. Amino acids: CASTAREGGPGETQYF.